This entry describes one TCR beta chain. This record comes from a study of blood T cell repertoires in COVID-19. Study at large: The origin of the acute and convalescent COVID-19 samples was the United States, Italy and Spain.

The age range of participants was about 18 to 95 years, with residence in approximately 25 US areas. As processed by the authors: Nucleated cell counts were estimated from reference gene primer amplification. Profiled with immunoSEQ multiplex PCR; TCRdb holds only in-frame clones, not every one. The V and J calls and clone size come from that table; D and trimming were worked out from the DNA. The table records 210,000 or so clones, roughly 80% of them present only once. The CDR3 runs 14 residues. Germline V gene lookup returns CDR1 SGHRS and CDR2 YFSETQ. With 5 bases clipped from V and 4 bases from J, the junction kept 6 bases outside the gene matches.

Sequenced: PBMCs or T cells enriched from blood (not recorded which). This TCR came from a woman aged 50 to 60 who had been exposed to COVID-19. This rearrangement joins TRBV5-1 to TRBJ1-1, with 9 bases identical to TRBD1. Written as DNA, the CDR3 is TGCGCCAGCAGTTCCGGGACAGGGAGCACTGAAGCTTTCTTT. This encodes CASSSGTGSTEAFF.